These 27 T cell receptor beta chains share one sample of origin, sequenced in a study of resident and recirculating memory T cells in vitiligo. Clones were read by immunoSEQ multiplex PCR, and TCRdb kept only the in-frame ones, dropping some. The repertoire has roughly 42,000 clones, roughly 91% of them found once; the top ten carry around 5%. Sequencing was done on a sample of blood. All receptors derive from a male donor with vitiligo.

The chain links TRBV18 to TRBJ2-3; TRBD2 matches at 15 bases. The CDR3 totals 15 residues. Germline CDR1 and CDR2: KGHSH and LQKENI. J gave up 5 bases and V 6 bases, and 3 bases lay outside the gene matches. CDR3 nucleotide sequence: TGTGCCAGCTCCCCGGGACTAGCGGGGGGAGATACGCAGTATTTT. Protein product: CASSPGLAGGDTQYF.

This chain links TRBV29-1 with TRBJ1-2; 8 bases map to TRBD1. Per the germline V gene, CDR1 is SQVTM and CDR2 is ANQGSEA. This CDR3 comprises 15 residues. V lost 4 bases to trimming and J lost 1 base; unmatched junction nucleotides: 8. The DNA of the CDR3 is TGCAGCGTTGCCCAACCGGACAGGGATAACTATGGCTACACCTTC. Translation: CSVAQPDRDNYGYTF.

The gene calls are TRBV9 and TRBJ2-7; a possible D gene is TRBD2 (6 bases). This CDR3 has 13 amino acids. In germline, CDR1 is SGDLS, CDR2 YYNGEE. V shed 8 bases and J shed 4 bases, with 16 bases lying between them. The CDR3 sequence is CARVGREFYEQYF. The CDR3 region has the DNA TGTGCCAGGGTTGGCCGGGAGTTTTACGAGCAGTACTTC. The full variable domain, in which reference TRBV9 and TRBJ2-7 provide the parts outside the CDR3, is DSGVTQTPKHLITATGQRVTLRCSPRSGDLSVYWYQQSLDQGLQFLIQYYNGEERAKGNILERFSAQQFPDLHSELNLSSLELGDSALYFCARVGREFYEQYFGPGTRLTVT.

The CDR3 loop reads CASRPNWPGYNEQFF. The CDR3 nucleotides read TGTGCCAGCAGGCCCAACTGGCCAGGCTACAATGAGCAGTTCTTC. The V gene is TRBV2, the J gene TRBJ2-1; D is uncertain. Trimming took 6 bases from V and 3 from J, leaving 15 bases between them. Germline V CDR1 and CDR2: SNHLY, FYNNEI. The CDR3 extends over 15 amino acids.

The chain combines TRBV5-4 with TRBJ1-1; 7 bases align to TRBD1. The germline V gene has CDR1 SGHNT and CDR2 YYREEE (reference sequence). V shed 2 bases and J 1 base; nucleotides not matched to a gene: 17. This CDR3 is built from 19 residues. The CDR3 DNA follows: TGTGCCAGCAGCTTCAAAACCGGGACAGCGGGGGTAAGGAACACTGAAGCTTTCTTT. Translated, it gives CASSFKTGTAGVRNTEAFF.

V is TRBV4-1 and J is TRBJ2-6, with D maybe TRBD1 (5 bases). This CDR3 is built from 16 residues. Germline V gene data show CDR1 as MGHRA and CDR2 as YSYEKL. The V gene lost 1 base and the J gene lost 5 bases, with 12 bases spanning the gap. The CDR3 DNA sequence: TGCGCCAGCAGCCAAGGGGTGCAGGGAAGGGCCAACGTCCTGACTTTC. Translation gives CASSQGVQGRANVLTF.

This clone was recorded only once. The chain combines TRBV5-6 with TRBJ2-5; D is unclear. The CDR3 covers 13 residues. CDR1 is SGHDT and CDR2 is YYEEEE in the germline V gene. V lost 4 bases to trimming and J lost 5 bases, with 12 bases between them. The CDR3 DNA reads as TGTGCCAGCAGCCCTATCCCTTTGGAGACCCAGTACTTC. Its translation: CASSPIPLETQYF.

This CDR3 is CASSPPRESGGEETQYF. CDR3 coding DNA: TGCGCCAGCAGTCCTCCTCGGGAGAGCGGGGGAGAAGAGACCCAGTACTTC. V gene TRBV23-1 combines with J gene TRBJ2-5, with TRBD2 identical over 8 bases. TRBV23-1 is an ORF, with its function uncertain. Trimming at V came to 4 bases and at J to 3 bases, leaving 13 bases not matched to a gene. The CDR3 has 17 amino acids.

The J gene is TRBJ1-1, the V gene TRBV7-2; D unresolved. V was cut by 5 bases and J by 1 base, with 17 bases left in between. Germline V lookup: CDR1 SGHTA, CDR2 FQGNSA. The CDR3 is made up of 16 amino acids. CDR3 in amino acids: CASSLRMVAGNTEAFF. In DNA, the CDR3 is TGTGCCAGCAGCCTCCGAATGGTAGCGGGGAACACTGAAGCTTTCTTT.

The chain links TRBV10-3 to TRBJ2-4, with D hard to call. This CDR3 contains 17 residues. Germline loops: CDR1 ENHRY, CDR2 SYGVKD. V lost 0 bases to trimming and J lost 0 bases, with 12 bases between them. The DNA of the CDR3 is TGTGCCATCAGTGAGTCGGAGAATGTTCTAGCCAAAAACATTCAGTACTTC. Protein product: CAISESENVLAKNIQYF.

This clone was observed a single time. The J gene is TRBJ1-2, the V gene TRBV29-1; D not certain. The V end was cut by 4 bases, the J end by 7 bases, with 10 bases between. The CDR3 consists of 11 residues. CDR1 SQVTM and CDR2 ANQGSEA come from the germline V gene. CDR3 bases: TGCAGCGTTGGAGGGTCTGGTGGCTACACCTTC. As protein: CSVGGSGGYTF.

This chain links TRBV7-6 with TRBJ2-5; tentative D call: TRBD1 (6 bases). This CDR3 has 11 residues. Trimming removed 7 bases from V and 5 bases from J, with 8 bases in between. Germline CDR1 SGHVS, CDR2 FNYEAQ. The CDR3 DNA is TGTGCCAGCATCCAGGGGGAGACCCAGTACTTC. Translation: CASIQGETQYF.

This chain joins TRBV19 and TRBJ2-5; a possible D gene is TRBD2 (5 bases). Trimming removed 6 bases from V and 2 bases from J, with 10 bases in between. The CDR3 has 13 amino acids. Looked up from germline, CDR1 is LNHDA and CDR2 is SQIVND (reference sequence). The CDR3 DNA sequence: TGTGCCAGTAGGGGAGTAACTCAAGAGACCCAGTACTTC. Translated: CASRGVTQETQYF.

The chain has TRBV2 and TRBJ1-6; 9 bases align to TRBD1. With V trimmed by 1 base and J by 10 bases, 5 bases remained unmatched. Germline CDR1 and CDR2: SNHLY and FYNNEI. The CDR3 is made up of 15 amino acids. The CDR3 reads CASSEEGTGWSPLHF. DNA for the CDR3: TGTGCCAGCAGTGAAGAGGGGACAGGGTGGTCACCCCTCCACTTT.

The V call is TRBV2, the J call TRBJ2-7; tentative D call: TRBD2 (6 bases). Trimming removed 5 bases at V and 3 bases at J, with 11 bases between. This CDR3 has 13 amino acids. Germline lookup yields CDR1 SNHLY and CDR2 FYNNEI. The CDR3 region has the DNA TGTGCCAGCAGTATGACTAGGGGCTACGAGCAGTACTTC. It specifies CASSMTRGYEQYF. Full variable domain (missing parts from reference TRBV2 and TRBJ2-7): EPEVTQTPSHQVTQMGQEVILRCVPISNHLYFYWYRQILGQKVEFLVSFYNNEISEKSEIFDDQFSVERPDGSNFTLKIRSTKLEDSAMYFCASSMTRGYEQYFGPGTRLTVT.

The V and J genes are TRBV5-6 and TRBJ2-7; TRBD1 aligns across 8 bases. V shed 1 base, J shed 3 bases, and the junction held 6 bases outside the gene matches. The germline CDR1 and CDR2 sequences are SGHDT and YYEEEE. The CDR3 sequence is 15 residues long. The CDR3 spells CASSLLGQADYEQYF. Written as DNA, the CDR3 is TGTGCCAGCAGCTTGTTGGGACAGGCAGACTACGAGCAGTACTTC.

This chain joins TRBV5-1 and TRBJ1-1; 9 bases map to TRBD1. Looked up from germline, CDR1 is SGHRS and CDR2 is YFSETQ. The junction had 7 bases not matched to a gene; V was cut back by 4 bases and J by 0 bases. CDR3 length equals 16 residues. The CDR3 is CASSGGGTGMNTEAFF. The CDR3 DNA is TGCGCCAGCAGCGGGGGGGGGACAGGGATGAACACTGAAGCTTTCTTT.

The chain employs TRBV30 and TRBJ2-5; D might be TRBD1 (5 bases). The V gene's germline CDR1 is GTSNPN and CDR2 SVGIG (reference sequence). The CDR3 extends over 13 amino acids. V was pared by 4 bases and J by 0 bases, with 9 bases between. CDR3 nucleotide sequence: TGTGCCTGGACAGGGTGGGACCAAGAGACCCAGTACTTC. The encoded protein is CAWTGWDQETQYF. Full variable domain (remainder filled in from reference TRBV30 and TRBJ2-5): SQTIHQWPATLVQPVGSPLSLECTVEGTSNPNLYWYRQAAGRGLQLLFYSVGIGQISSEVPQNLSASRPQDRQFILSSKKLLLSDSGFYLCAWTGWDQETQYFGPGTRLLVL.

The V gene is TRBV25-1, the J gene TRBJ1-5, with D possibly being TRBD1 (6 bases). The germline V gene has CDR1 MGHDK and CDR2 SYGVNS. This CDR3 is 15 amino acids long. The V gene lost 5 bases and the J gene lost 2 bases, with 13 bases spanning the gap. CDR3 bases: TGTGCCAGCAGTCCGAGTCCAGGGGGCAATCAGCCCCAGCATTTT. As protein: CASSPSPGGNQPQHF.

The V and J genes are TRBV21-1 and TRBJ2-7; TRBD1, the table's D call, was not compared with the DNA. TRBV21-1 is a documented pseudogene. CDR3 length equals 14 residues. The CDR3 bases are TGTGCCAGCAGCACATTACAGGGCCCATACGAGCAGTACTTC. It specifies CASSTLQGPYEQYF.

The CDR3 bases are TGTGCCAGCAGCTTGGGGCTAGGGGACGGGGAGCTGTTTTTT. This gives the protein CASSLGLGDGELFF. The V and J genes are TRBV11-3 and TRBJ2-2, with a possible D match to TRBD1 (5 bases). This CDR3 contains 14 residues. V was clipped by 3 bases and J by 7 bases, with 12 bases between them. Germline CDR1 SGHNT, CDR2 YENEEA.

The rearrangement joins TRBV7-8 to TRBJ2-3; TRBD2 matches 7 bases. V trimming: 5 bases; J trimming: 3 bases; junction bases outside the gene matches: 8. This CDR3 is 15 amino acids long. CDR1 is SGHVS, CDR2 FQNEAQ, per germline. The CDR3 sequence is CASSPKAGITDTQYF. The CDR3, as DNA: TGTGCCAGCAGCCCGAAAGCGGGGATAACAGATACGCAGTATTTT.

The chain uses TRBV7-2 and TRBJ1-1; D is unresolved. Germline V gene lookup returns CDR1 SGHTA and CDR2 FQGNSA. This CDR3 has 14 amino acids. Deletions cut 2 bases from V and 1 base from J, with 8 bases between. The CDR3 DNA follows: TGTGCCAGCAGCTTATCAGACTGGAACACTGAAGCTTTCTTT. Translating gives CASSLSDWNTEAFF.

V and J are TRBV4-2 and TRBJ2-7; D might be TRBD1 (5 bases). The CDR3 consists of 15 residues. Trimming removed 4 bases from V and 4 bases from J, with 17 bases in between. The germline V gene has CDR1 LGHNA and CDR2 YNFKEQ. The CDR3 protein is CASSPTGQGAYEQYF. In DNA, the CDR3 is TGTGCCAGCAGCCCCACCGGGCAGGGTGCGTACGAGCAGTACTTC.

By sample share, this clone is medium-sized. J is TRBJ1-1 and V is TRBV20-1; 8 bases match TRBD1. CDR1 and CDR2 (germline): DFQATT, SNEGSKA (reference sequence). CDR3 length: 11 amino acids. The J segment lost 8 bases and the V segment lost 5 bases, leaving 4 bases of the junction unmatched. The CDR3 DNA reads TGCAGTGCTGAGGGGACAGGAGAAGCTTTCTTT. This encodes CSAEGTGEAFF.

The chain employs TRBV6-5 and TRBJ2-3; D gene uncertain. The CDR3 has 14 amino acids. Germline-derived CDR1 and CDR2 are MNHEY and SVGAGI. Trimming removed 7 bases at V and 2 bases at J, with 13 bases between. CDR3 nucleotides: TGTGCCAGCACCCTAACCCCTACCACAGATACGCAGTATTTT. Protein sequence: CASTLTPTTDTQYF.

V usage is TRBV6-6 and J usage is TRBJ1-1; possible D gene TRBD1, 6 bases. V was pared by 6 bases and J by 0 bases, with 17 bases between. The CDR3 has 16 amino acids. Germline V lookup: CDR1 MNHNY, CDR2 SVGAGI (reference sequence). The CDR3: CASSTPRTAMNTEAFF. CDR3 nucleotide sequence: TGTGCCAGCAGCACCCCTCGGACAGCGATGAACACTGAAGCTTTCTTT.